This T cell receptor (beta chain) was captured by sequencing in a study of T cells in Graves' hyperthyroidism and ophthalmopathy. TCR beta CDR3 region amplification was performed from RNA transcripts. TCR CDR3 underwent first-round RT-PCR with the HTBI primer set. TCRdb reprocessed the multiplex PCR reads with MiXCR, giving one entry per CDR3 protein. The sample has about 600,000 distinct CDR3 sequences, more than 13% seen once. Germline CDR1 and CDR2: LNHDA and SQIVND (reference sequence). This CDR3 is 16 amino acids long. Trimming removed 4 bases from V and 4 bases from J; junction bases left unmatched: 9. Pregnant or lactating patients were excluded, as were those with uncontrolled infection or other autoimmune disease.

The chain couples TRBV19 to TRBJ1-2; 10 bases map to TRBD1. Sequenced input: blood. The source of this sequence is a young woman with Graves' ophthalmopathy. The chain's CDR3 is CASSTRDRGTLYGYTF. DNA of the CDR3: TGTGCCAGTAGTACCCGGGACAGGGGCACCCTCTATGGCTACACCTTC.